This TCR beta chain was profiled in a study of blood T cell repertoires in COVID-19. Turning to the study itself: Samples came from the United States, Italy and Spain, spanning acute and convalescent COVID-19. PBMCs, B-cell-depleted T cells, or T cells provided the cDNA or gDNA that made up the material.

There are 12 residues in the CDR3. Germline-derived CDR1 and CDR2 are SGHDT and YYEEEE. Trimming stripped 6 bases from V and 7 bases from J, with 10 bases between. In the original analysis: Amplified reference gene primers provided the basis for estimating nucleated cell counts. The method was immunoSEQ multiplex PCR; TCRdb's version includes in-frame clones alone and lacks a portion of them. V, J and clone size are those of that table, while D and trimming were read from the DNA. This sample has 75,000 to 95,000 clones; around four fifths occur once, and the top ten carry 15% to 20%. Material: peripheral blood. This receptor was obtained from a man older than 75 with active or convalescent COVID-19. The chain combines TRBV5-6 with TRBJ2-2; D perhaps matches TRBD2 (5 bases). The CDR3 protein is CASTREGGELFF. The CDR3 bases are TGTGCCAGCACCCGCGAGGGCGGGGAGCTGTTTTTT.